This TCR beta chain was observed in a study of blood T cell repertoires in COVID-19. On the study more broadly: From the United States, Italy and Spain came samples of acute and convalescent COVID-19. In each case, the material was cDNA or gDNA derived from T cells, B-cell-depleted T cells, or PBMCs.

In the authors' methods: Nucleated cell counts were estimated from reference gene primer amplification. TCRdb's copy holds only in-frame clones and misses some; the assay was immunoSEQ multiplex PCR. Clone size and V and J calls were adopted from that table, with D and trimming inferred from the DNA. Among some 50,000 clones listed, around 84% were seen once. V lost 1 base, J lost 6 bases, and 0 bases stayed unmatched. The CDR3 is 14 residues long. Germline V gene sequence: CDR1 MGHRA, CDR2 YSYEKL. This sequence joins TRBV4-1 and TRBJ2-2; 9 bases are shared with TRBD1. This sequence was found in a man aged 50-59 years with acute or convalescent COVID-19. Source material: peripheral blood. The CDR3 here is CASSQGTGAGELFF. Here the CDR3 DNA reads TGCGCCAGCAGCCAAGGGACAGGGGCCGGGGAGCTGTTTTTT.